These 6 T cell receptor beta chains came from one sample sequenced in a study of beta chain features in type 1 diabetes (dated by TCRdb to 2016 to 2018). General study outcomes and caveats: A moderate but significant shortening of TCRB CDR3 length was observed in type 1 diabetes patients in all four CD4+ subsets.

The library was made by the immunoSEQ multiplex PCR assay. The High Capacity cDNA Reverse Transcription Kit was used to reverse transcribe all of the isolated RNA, meaning that expressed TCRB transcripts were what got sequenced. Imported from immuneACCESS, the table was reduced by TCRdb to in-frame sequences with V and J called. These copies leave out some clones; in studies compared against another copy, an unresolved V gene accounts for under half, and the cause of the remainder is not known. A total of about 370,000 clones appear in this sample, around 10% of them only once. Clones ranked in the top ten supply 0.45% to 0.65% of the sample. The antigens of these receptors remain unknown. The sequenced material came from central memory CD4+ T cells from blood. These TCRs come from a man between 25 and 39 years old with type 1 diabetes.

The V gene is TRBV27, the J gene TRBJ2-5; D gene unclear. The J call may be in error: the DNA end matches TRBJ2-7 better. Germline V CDR1 and CDR2: MNHEY, SMNVEV (reference sequence). The CDR3 sequence is 15 residues long. CDR3 DNA: TGTGCCAGCAGTTTGTTCGGGTCCAAAGCCTACGAGCAGTACTTC. Protein: CASSLFGSKAYEQYF.

J is TRBJ1-4 and V is TRBV5-1; D is possibly TRBD1 (5 bases). Germline loops: CDR1 SGHRS, CDR2 YFSETQ. The CDR3 consists of 13 residues. V dropped 7 bases and J dropped 4 bases, with 11 bases sitting between them. CDR3 sequence reads: CASAWDLNEKLFF. CDR3 DNA: TGCGCCAGCGCATGGGACCTTAATGAAAAACTGTTTTTT.

The chain couples TRBV7-2 to TRBJ1-1, with 9 nucleotides matching TRBD1. This CDR3 is 16 amino acids long. Germline CDR1 SGHTA, CDR2 FQGNSA. Losses at the gene ends were 1 base for V and 1 base for J; bases not matched to a gene: 4. CDR3 sequence reads: CASSLGGDRENTEAFF. For the CDR3, the DNA is TGTGCCAGCAGCTTAGGGGGGGACAGGGAGAACACTGAAGCTTTCTTT.

Many counts were recorded for this clone. This chain joins TRBV18 and TRBJ2-7; the D gene is possibly TRBD1 (7 bases). Germline loops: CDR1 KGHSH, CDR2 LQKENI. The ends were cut back, 11 bases at V and 7 bases at J, with 21 bases in the middle. CDR3 length equals 13 residues. The DNA of the CDR3 is TGTGCCGGAGGGGACAGCGACGGTGGGGAGCAGTACTTC. This encodes CAGGDSDGGEQYF.

V and J are TRBV7-2 and TRBJ1-5; D remains unclear. Looked up from germline, CDR1 is SGHTA and CDR2 is FQGNSA. The CDR3 has 13 residues. Trimming stripped 1 base from V and 7 bases from J, with 8 bases between. CDR3 amino acids: CASSLVHGQPQHF. CDR3 nucleotides: TGTGCCAGCAGCTTAGTACACGGGCAGCCCCAGCATTTT.

The J gene is TRBJ2-5, the V gene TRBV6-5, with TRBD1 as a possible D gene (5 bases). Trimming pared 7 bases from V and 1 base from J, leaving 13 bases between. Germline values: CDR1 MNHEY, CDR2 SVGAGI. CDR3 length: 14 amino acids. CDR3 in DNA: TGTGCCAGCACCTCCTGGGGCGCCCAAGAGACCCAGTACTTC. This sequence encodes CASTSWGAQETQYF.